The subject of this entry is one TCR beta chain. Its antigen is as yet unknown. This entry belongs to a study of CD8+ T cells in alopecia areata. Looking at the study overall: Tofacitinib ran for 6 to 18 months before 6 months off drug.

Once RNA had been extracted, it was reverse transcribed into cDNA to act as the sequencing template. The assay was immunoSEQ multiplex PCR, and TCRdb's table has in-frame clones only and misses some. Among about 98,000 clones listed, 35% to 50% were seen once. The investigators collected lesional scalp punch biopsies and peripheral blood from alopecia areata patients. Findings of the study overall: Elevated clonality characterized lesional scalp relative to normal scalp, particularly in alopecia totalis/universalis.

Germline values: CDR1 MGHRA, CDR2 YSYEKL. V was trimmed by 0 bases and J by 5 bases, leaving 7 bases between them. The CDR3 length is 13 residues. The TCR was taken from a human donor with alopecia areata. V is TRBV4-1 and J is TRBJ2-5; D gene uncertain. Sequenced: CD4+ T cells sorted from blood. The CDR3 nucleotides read TGCGCCAGCAGCCAAGATCTTATTGAGACCCAGTACTTC. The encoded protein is CASSQDLIETQYF.